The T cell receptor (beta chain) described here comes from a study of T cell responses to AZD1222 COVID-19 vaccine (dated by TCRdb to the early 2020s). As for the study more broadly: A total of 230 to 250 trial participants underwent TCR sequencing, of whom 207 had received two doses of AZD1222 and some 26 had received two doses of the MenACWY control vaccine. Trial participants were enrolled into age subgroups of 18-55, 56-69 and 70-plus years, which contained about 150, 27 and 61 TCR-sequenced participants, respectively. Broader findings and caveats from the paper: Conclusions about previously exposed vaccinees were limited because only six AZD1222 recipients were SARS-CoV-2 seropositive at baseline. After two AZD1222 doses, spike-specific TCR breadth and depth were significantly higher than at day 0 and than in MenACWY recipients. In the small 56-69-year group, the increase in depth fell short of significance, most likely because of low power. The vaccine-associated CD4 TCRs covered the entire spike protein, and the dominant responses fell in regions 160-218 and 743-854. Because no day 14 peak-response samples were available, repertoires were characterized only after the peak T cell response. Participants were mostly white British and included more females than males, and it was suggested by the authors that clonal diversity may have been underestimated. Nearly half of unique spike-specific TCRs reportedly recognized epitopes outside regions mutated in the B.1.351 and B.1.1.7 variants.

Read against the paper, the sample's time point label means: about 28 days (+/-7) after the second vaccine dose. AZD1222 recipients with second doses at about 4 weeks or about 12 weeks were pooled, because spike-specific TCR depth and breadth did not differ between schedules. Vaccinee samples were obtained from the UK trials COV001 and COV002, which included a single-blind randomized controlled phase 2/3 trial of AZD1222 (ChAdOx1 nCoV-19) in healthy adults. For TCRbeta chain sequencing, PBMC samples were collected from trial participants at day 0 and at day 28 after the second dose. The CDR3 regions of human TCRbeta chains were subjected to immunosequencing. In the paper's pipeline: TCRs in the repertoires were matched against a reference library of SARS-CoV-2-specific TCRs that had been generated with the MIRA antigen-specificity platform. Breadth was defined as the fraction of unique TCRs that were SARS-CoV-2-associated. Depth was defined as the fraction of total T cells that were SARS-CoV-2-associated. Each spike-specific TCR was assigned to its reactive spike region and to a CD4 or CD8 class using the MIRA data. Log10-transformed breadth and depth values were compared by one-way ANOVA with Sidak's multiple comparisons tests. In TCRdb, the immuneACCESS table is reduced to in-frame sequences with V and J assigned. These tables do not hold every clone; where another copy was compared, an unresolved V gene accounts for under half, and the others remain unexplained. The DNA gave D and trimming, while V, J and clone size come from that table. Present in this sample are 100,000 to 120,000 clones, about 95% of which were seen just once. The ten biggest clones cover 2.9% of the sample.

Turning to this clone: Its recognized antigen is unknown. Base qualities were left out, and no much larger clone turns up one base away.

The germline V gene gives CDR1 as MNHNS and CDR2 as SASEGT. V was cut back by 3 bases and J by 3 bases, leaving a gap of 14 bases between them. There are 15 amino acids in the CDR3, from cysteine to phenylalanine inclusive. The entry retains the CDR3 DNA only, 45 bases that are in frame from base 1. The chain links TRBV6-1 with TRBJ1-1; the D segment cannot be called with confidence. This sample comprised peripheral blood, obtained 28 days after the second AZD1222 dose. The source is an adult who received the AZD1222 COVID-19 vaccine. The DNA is TGTGCCAGCAGTGAGTTTTCCGCCGCTGACACTGAAGCTTTCTTT. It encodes CASSEFSAADTEAFF.